These 11 T cell receptor beta chains share one sample of origin, sequenced in a study of blood T cell repertoires in COVID-19. Measured with immunoSEQ multiplex PCR; TCRdb has only the in-frame clones, and not every one. The profile shows fewer than 500,000 clones, more than 75% of them singletons. What was sequenced was PBMCs or T cells enriched from blood (not recorded which). The receptors shown here come from a man aged 25 to 40 who had recovered from COVID-19.

J is TRBJ2-1 and V is TRBV5-1, with 9 bases aligning to TRBD1. Losses at the gene ends were 7 bases for V and 6 bases for J; bases not matched to a gene: 8. Germline V gene data show CDR1 as SGHRS and CDR2 as YFSETQ. CDR3 size: 14 residues. Here the CDR3 DNA reads TGCGCCAGCTCACCGGGACAGGGCACCAATGAGCAGTTCTTC. Amino acid sequence: CASSPGQGTNEQFF.

The rearrangement uses TRBV7-9 and TRBJ2-7, with TRBD1 matching 7 bases. The V and J ends lost 5 bases and 2 bases, in that order; junction bases with no gene match: 9. Germline values: CDR1 SEHNR, CDR2 FQNEAQ (reference sequence). CDR3 length equals 15 residues. This CDR3 reads CASSPDRTLTYEQYF. The CDR3 DNA sequence: TGTGCCAGCAGCCCGGACAGGACTTTAACCTACGAGCAGTACTTC.

The chain employs TRBV6-1 and TRBJ1-1; 9 nucleotides align to TRBD1. Germline CDR1 is MNHNS and CDR2 is SASEGT. CDR3 length: 19 residues. After removal of 1 base from V and 0 bases from J, the junction contained 12 bases not matched to a gene. The DNA for the CDR3 is TGTGCCAGCAGTGAAGGCGCCTCGGACAGGGGATTCTTGAACACTGAAGCTTTCTTT. Encoded protein: CASSEGASDRGFLNTEAFF.

This clone was seen a single time. J is TRBJ2-7 and V is TRBV30; 8 nucleotides match TRBD2. This CDR3 spans 15 amino acids. V lost 0 bases and J lost 4; bases outside the gene matches: 8. In germline, CDR1 is GTSNPN, CDR2 SVGIG (reference sequence). The CDR3 DNA reads as TGTGCCTGGAGTGTTCGGCGGGGGGTCCGGTACGAGCAGTACTTC. Its protein is CAWSVRRGVRYEQYF.

The chain carries TRBV5-8 and TRBJ1-3; the D gene is possibly TRBD1 (6 bases). Trimming removed 2 bases from V and 2 bases from J, with 8 bases in between. The CDR3 has 14 residues. The V gene's germline CDR1 is SGHTS and CDR2 YDEGEE. In nucleotides, the CDR3 is TGTGCCAGCAGCTTTACAGGGCCTGGAAACACCATATATTTT. Translating gives CASSFTGPGNTIYF. The complete variable domain, with remaining parts taken from reference TRBV5-8 and TRBJ1-3, reads EAGVTQSPTHLIKTRGQQATLRCSPISGHTSVYWYQQALGLGLQFLLWYDEGEERNRGNFPPRFSGRQFPNYSSELNVNALELEDSALYLCASSFTGPGNTIYFGEGSWLTVV.

This clone came up once. The chain employs TRBV6-4 and TRBJ1-1; D remains ambiguous. Germline CDR1 and CDR2: MRHNA and SNTAGT. CDR3 length: 13 residues. Between the trimmed V and J ends, which lost 4 bases and 2 bases, there was a span of 8 bases. The CDR3 bases are TGTGCCAGCAGTGGGGAGGGCAACACTGAAGCTTTCTTT. As protein: CASSGEGNTEAFF.

This chain joins TRBV7-9 and TRBJ2-7; 13 bases align to TRBD2. V was pared by 4 bases and J by 0 bases, with 6 bases of the junction left unmatched. The CDR3 length is 17 residues. Germline V gene sequence: CDR1 SEHNR, CDR2 FQNEAQ (reference sequence). CDR3 sequence: CASSSGLAGADSYEQYF. CDR3 DNA: TGTGCCAGCAGCTCTGGACTAGCGGGGGCCGACTCCTACGAGCAGTACTTC.

This chain joins TRBV5-1 and TRBJ2-3; 10 bases are shared with TRBD1. The CDR3 has 14 residues. V dropped 4 bases and J dropped 4; count of bases not matched to a gene: 3. Germline values: CDR1 SGHRS, CDR2 YFSETQ. The DNA of the CDR3 is TGCGCCAGCAGCCAAGGACAGGGGGCAGATACGCAGTATTTT. Its protein is CASSQGQGADTQYF.

A single count supports this clone. This chain links TRBV5-6 with TRBJ1-4; D is unresolved. Trimming took 3 bases from V and 8 from J, leaving 11 bases between them. The germline gives CDR1 SGHDT, CDR2 YYEEEE. The CDR3 sequence is 13 residues long. CDR3 nucleotide sequence: TGTGCCAGCAGCTCCCTGGTGGAGGAAAAACTGTTTTTT. This codes for CASSSLVEEKLFF.

V and J are TRBV30 and TRBJ1-2; no clear D. V was trimmed by 3 bases and J by 9 bases, leaving 14 bases between them. Looked up from germline, CDR1 is GTSNPN and CDR2 is SVGIG (reference sequence). The length of the CDR3 is 12 residues. The CDR3 region is CAWSTTAASYTF. For the CDR3, the DNA is TGTGCCTGGAGCACCACCGCCGCGAGCTACACCTTC.

This clone was observed a single time. The chain has TRBV6-5 and TRBJ2-1; D is undetermined. Per the germline V gene, CDR1 is MNHEY and CDR2 is SVGAGI. This CDR3 region has 13 residues. Trimming removed 4 bases at V and 6 bases at J, with 10 bases between. The CDR3 DNA follows: TGTGCCAGCAGTTCCAGTGGCCGCAATGAGCAGTTCTTC. This encodes CASSSSGRNEQFF.